The 22 T cell receptor beta chains given below trace back to one sample, sequenced in a study of breast tumors, draining lymph nodes, adjacent tissues. TCRdb re-called the multiplex PCR reads with MiXCR, one entry per CDR3 protein. The data contain about 130,000 distinct CDR3 sequences, 21% of them seen just once; the ten biggest clones take up about 2.2%. Axillary draining lymph nodes of breast cancer patients supplied the node samples. Sequencing input: axillary lymph node tissue. All receptors come from a female donor with breast cancer. Some clones in this sample may be carry-over from other donors' samples.

This clonotype was found many times. The chain has TRBV11-2 and TRBJ2-3, with D possibly TRBD1 on 6 matching bases. Trimming shortened V by 4 bases and J by 2 bases, and 10 bases separated the two germline ends. From germline, CDR1 is SGHAT and CDR2 FQNNGV. This CDR3 comprises 14 residues. CDR3 residues: CASSSTGYTDTQYF. CDR3 DNA sequence: TGTGCCAGCAGCTCGACAGGCTACACAGATACGCAGTATTTT.

This sequence joins TRBV6-5 and TRBJ1-6, with D perhaps TRBD1 (5 bases). Trimming pared 0 bases from V and 9 bases from J, leaving 12 bases between. Per germline, CDR1 MNHEY and CDR2 SVGAGI. This CDR3 is built from 15 residues. In nucleotides, the CDR3 is TGTGCCAGCAGTTACTCGAGGGGCCGGAGTTCACCCCTCCACTTT. Encoded protein: CASSYSRGRSSPLHF.

Remarks on this clonotype: Just one base apart from a much larger clone, this may be a read error. This chain links TRBV5-1 with TRBJ1-2; the D gene is possibly TRBD1 (6 bases). Looked up from germline, CDR1 is SGHRS and CDR2 is YFSETQ. The CDR3 has 15 amino acids. In DNA form, the CDR3 reads TGCGCCAGCAGTACCGTCACAGGGACCAACTATGGCTACGCCTTC. It encodes CASSTVTGTNYGYAF.

Many counts were recorded for this clonotype. The V call is TRBV10-3, the J call TRBJ2-7, with 9 bases identical to TRBD1. J was trimmed by 3 bases and V by 10 bases; bases with no gene match: 13. The CDR3 extends over 15 amino acids. Germline CDR1 reads ENHRY; CDR2 reads SYGVKD. CDR3 DNA: TGTGCCACCTTGCCCGCACGGGACAGGGACTACGAGCAGTACTTC. The encoded protein is CATLPARDRDYEQYF.

This clonotype was picked up many times. The chain employs TRBV6-1 and TRBJ2-7; D may be TRBD1 or TRBD2 (5 bases each). Germline loops: CDR1 MNHNS, CDR2 SASEGT. V lost 3 bases and J lost 0, with 12 bases in between. The CDR3 loop spans 15 amino acids. Here the CDR3 DNA reads TGTGCCAGCAGTGAGGGGGACGTAAGCTCCTACGAGCAGTACTTC. Protein sequence: CASSEGDVSSYEQYF.

At least ten counts were recorded for this clonotype. The V gene is TRBV20-1, the J gene TRBJ2-5; D gene uncertain. Germline-derived CDR1 and CDR2 are DFQATT and SNEGSKA (reference sequence). Trimming removed 6 bases from V and 4 bases from J, with 12 bases in between. This CDR3 spans 12 amino acids. The chain's CDR3 is CSAAHGRETQYF. The CDR3 DNA follows: TGCAGTGCAGCCCACGGTCGAGAGACCCAGTACTTC.

This clonotype has a count of ten or more. The gene calls are TRBV27 and TRBJ2-7; D uncertain. Germline-derived CDR1 and CDR2 are MNHEY and SMNVEV (reference sequence). The CDR3 contains 14 residues. Deletions cut 1 base from V and 2 bases from J, with 9 bases between. The CDR3, as DNA: TGTGCCAGCAGTTTATACAGCTACACCTACGAGCAGTACTTC. Residues: CASSLYSYTYEQYF.

Ten or more counts support this clonotype. The rearrangement links TRBV9 to TRBJ2-3; 8 positions agree with TRBD1. This CDR3 comprises 14 residues. The V and J ends lost 4 bases and 5 bases, in that order; junction bases with no gene match: 6. Germline CDR1 and CDR2: SGDLS and YYNGEE. DNA for the CDR3: TGTGCCAGCAGCCCTGGACAGGGTGGAGATACGCAGTATTTT. Its translation is CASSPGQGGDTQYF. The full variable domain, with the rest looked up from reference TRBV9 and TRBJ2-3, is DSGVTQTPKHLITATGQRVTLRCSPRSGDLSVYWYQQSLDQGLQFLIQYYNGEERAKGNILERFSAQQFPDLHSELNLSSLELGDSALYFCASSPGQGGDTQYFGPGTRLTVL.

Comment on this clonotype: A read error may be the cause here, since a much bigger clone is one base away. Here the CDR3 omits its conserved ending phenylalanine or tryptophan, so a read error is the likely source. This rearrangement joins TRBV30 to TRBJ2-7; D call uncertain. Looked up from germline, CDR1 is GTSNPN and CDR2 is SVGIG (reference sequence). There are 12 residues in the CDR3. Trimming cost V 0 bases and J 2 bases, with 5 bases left between them. CDR3 coding DNA: TGTGCCTGGAGTGTAACACCCTACGAGCAGTACCTC. It translates to CAWSVTPYEQYL.

In this sample, this clonotype turned up many times. This chain joins TRBV5-6 and TRBJ2-7, with unresolved D. Germline V CDR1 and CDR2: SGHDT, YYEEEE. The CDR3 runs to 15 residues. Trimming took off 3 bases at V and 3 bases at J, with 16 bases between the two ends. CDR3 sequence: CASSWKQPGNYEQYF. The CDR3 DNA follows: TGTGCCAGCAGCTGGAAACAACCGGGTAACTACGAGCAGTACTTC.

This clonotype was seen many times. The chain carries TRBV18 and TRBJ2-2, with TRBD1 matching over 11 bases. The germline CDR1 and CDR2 sequences are KGHSH and LQKENI. The length of the CDR3 is 15 residues. V was clipped by 3 bases and J by 3 bases; unmatched bases: 0. In DNA form, the CDR3 reads TGTGCCAGCTCACCGGGACAGGGGGACACCGGGGAGCTGTTTTTT. This encodes CASSPGQGDTGELFF.

This clonotype was recorded at least ten times. The genes are TRBV5-8 and TRBJ1-6; 7 positions agree with TRBD1. CDR1 is SGHTS and CDR2 is YDEGEE in the germline V gene. With V trimmed by 6 bases and J by 1 base, 4 bases remained unmatched. The CDR3 has 15 amino acids. The CDR3 DNA reads TGTGCCAGCAATTTACAGGGGTCCTATAATTCACCCCTCCACTTT. Translating it yields CASNLQGSYNSPLHF.

This clonotype was detected once. The chain carries TRBV3-1 and TRBJ2-2; the match to TRBD2 covers 15 bases. Germline trimming cut 5 bases from V and 6 bases from J; bases unmatched to any gene: 7. The CDR3 has 17 residues. Germline CDR1 reads LGHDT; CDR2 reads YNNKEL (reference sequence). CDR3 amino acids: CASSLRTSGRDAGELFF. The CDR3 region has the DNA TGTGCCAGCAGCTTACGGACTAGCGGGAGGGATGCCGGGGAGCTGTTTTTT.

This clonotype was seen at least ten times. CDR3 nucleotides: TGCAGTGCTAGAGCCAGAGGGGTAGACAGGAGGTCTGGCTACACCTTC. Its translation: CSARARGVDRRSGYTF. The V and J genes are TRBV20-1 and TRBJ1-2; TRBD1 might be the D (6 bases). V was clipped by 1 base and J by 7 bases, with 22 bases between them. The CDR3 covers 16 residues. Germline loops: CDR1 DFQATT, CDR2 SNEGSKA (reference sequence).

Ten or more counts support this clonotype. The chain joins TRBV19 to TRBJ2-2; D gene unclear. Germline lookup yields CDR1 LNHDA and CDR2 SQIVND (reference sequence). The CDR3 contains 15 residues. V was cut by 6 bases and J by 2 bases, with 13 bases left in between. CDR3 protein: CASRPIRGNTGELFF. The CDR3 bases are TGTGCCAGTAGGCCGATCCGTGGCAACACCGGGGAGCTGTTTTTT.

The table lists this clonotype with many counts. The V and J genes are TRBV20-1 and TRBJ2-5; weak D call: TRBD2 (5 bases). The CDR3 runs 15 residues. Germline loops: CDR1 DFQATT, CDR2 SNEGSKA (reference sequence). V lost 2 bases and J lost 9, with 22 bases in between. CDR3 amino acids: CSARFIGIRKSSQYF. In nucleotides, the CDR3 is TGCAGTGCTAGATTTATCGGGATTAGGAAGTCGTCCCAGTACTTC.

This clonotype has at least ten counts. This rearrangement joins TRBV10-3 to TRBJ1-2, with unresolved D. The germline gives CDR1 ENHRY, CDR2 SYGVKD. V dropped 2 bases and J dropped 2 bases, with 6 bases sitting between them. The CDR3 has 13 residues. CDR3 coding DNA: TGTGCCATCAGTGAGAGTGGAAACTATGGCTACACCTTC. Protein: CAISESGNYGYTF.

This clonotype was counted ten times or more. This CDR3 reads CASSLALGGRSGANVLTF. In DNA form, the CDR3 reads TGTGCCAGCAGCTTAGCGTTGGGGGGGCGTTCTGGGGCCAACGTCCTGACTTTC. The chain couples TRBV7-2 to TRBJ2-6; possible D gene TRBD2, 7 bases. The CDR3 consists of 18 residues. V was clipped by 0 bases and J by 1 base, with 13 bases between them. Germline V gene data show CDR1 as SGHTA and CDR2 as FQGNSA.

This clonotype was recorded at least ten times. The chain combines TRBV11-2 with TRBJ2-3; perhaps TRBD1 as D (5 bases). V lost 5 bases and J lost 6, with 9 bases in between. This CDR3 is built from 12 residues. Germline CDR1 is SGHAT and CDR2 is FQNNGV. The CDR3 coding sequence is TGTGCCAGCAGCCTGGGGCCCGATACGCAGTATTTT. This sequence encodes CASSLGPDTQYF. Based on the CDR3 plus reference TRBV11-2 and TRBJ2-3, the full variable domain is EAGVAQSPRYKIIEKRQSVAFWCNPISGHATLYWYQQILGQGPKLLIQFQNNGVVDDSQLPKDRFSAERLKGVDSTLKIQPAKLEDSAVYLCASSLGPDTQYFGPGTRLTVL.

A few counts support this clonotype. The rearrangement joins TRBV28 to TRBJ2-1; D ambiguous. Trimming took 6 bases from V and 0 from J, leaving 9 bases between them. CDR1 and CDR2 from the germline V gene are MDHEN and SYDVKM. The CDR3 sequence is 14 residues long. CDR3 amino acids: CASRPLSSYNEQFF. For the CDR3, the DNA is TGTGCCAGCAGACCGCTGAGCTCCTACAATGAGCAGTTCTTC. The whole variable domain, remainder taken from reference TRBV28 and TRBJ2-1, is DVKVTQSSRYLVKRTGEKVFLECVQDMDHENMFWYRQDPGLGLRLIYFSYDVKMKEKGDIPEGYSVSREKKERFSLILESASTNQTSMYLCASRPLSSYNEQFFGPGTRLTVL.

This clonotype was found once. A much larger clone differs from this one at a single base, so this may be a read error. V gene TRBV10-3 combines with J gene TRBJ1-5; no definite D call. The end of the DNA is better explained by TRBJ2-3, so the J call may be wrong. Germline assignment: CDR1 ENHRY and CDR2 SYGVKD. This CDR3 is built from 12 residues. CDR3 protein: CAISDSNQPQYF. As DNA, the CDR3 is TGTGCCATCAGTGACAGCAATCAGCCCCAGTATTTT.

There are many counts of this clonotype. The rearrangement links TRBV7-9 to TRBJ2-2; 9 positions agree with TRBD2. The germline gives CDR1 SEHNR, CDR2 FQNEAQ (reference sequence). The CDR3 is 15 residues long. J gave up 3 bases and V 4 bases, and 3 bases lay outside the gene matches. CDR3 amino acids: CASSSTSGHTGELFF. The CDR3 DNA reads TGTGCCAGCAGCTCGACTAGCGGCCACACCGGGGAGCTGTTTTTT.